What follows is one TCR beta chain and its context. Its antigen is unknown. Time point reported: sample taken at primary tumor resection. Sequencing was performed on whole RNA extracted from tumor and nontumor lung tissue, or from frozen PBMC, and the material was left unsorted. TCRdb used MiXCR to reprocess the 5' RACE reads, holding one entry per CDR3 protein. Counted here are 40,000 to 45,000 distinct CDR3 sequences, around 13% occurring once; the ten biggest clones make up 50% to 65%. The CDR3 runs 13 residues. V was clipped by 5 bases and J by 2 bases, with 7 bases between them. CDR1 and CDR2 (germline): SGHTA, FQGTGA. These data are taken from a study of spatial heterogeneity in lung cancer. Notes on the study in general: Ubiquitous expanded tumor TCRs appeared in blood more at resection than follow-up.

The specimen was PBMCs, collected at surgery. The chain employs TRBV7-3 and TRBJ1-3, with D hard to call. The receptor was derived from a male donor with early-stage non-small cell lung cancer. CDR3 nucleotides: TGTGCCAGCAGCGCGAACGCTGGAAACACCATATATTTT. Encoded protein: CASSANAGNTIYF.